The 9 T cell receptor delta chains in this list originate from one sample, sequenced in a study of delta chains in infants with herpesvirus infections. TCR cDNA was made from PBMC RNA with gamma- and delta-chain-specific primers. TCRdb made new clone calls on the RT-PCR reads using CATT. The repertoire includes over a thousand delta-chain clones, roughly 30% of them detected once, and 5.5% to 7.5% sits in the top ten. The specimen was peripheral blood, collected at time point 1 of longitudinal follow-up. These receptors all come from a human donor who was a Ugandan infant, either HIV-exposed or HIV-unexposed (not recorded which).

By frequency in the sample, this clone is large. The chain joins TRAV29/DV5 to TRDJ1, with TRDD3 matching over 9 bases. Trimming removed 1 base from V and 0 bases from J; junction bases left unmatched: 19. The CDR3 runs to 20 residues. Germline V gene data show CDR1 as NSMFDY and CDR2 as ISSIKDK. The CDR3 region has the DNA TGTGCAGCAAGCAACCCATTCCGTCATTACTGGGGGACTTACACCGATAAACTCATCTTT. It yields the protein CAASNPFRHYWGTYTDKLIF. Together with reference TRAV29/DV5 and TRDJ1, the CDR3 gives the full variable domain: DQQVKQNSPSLSVQEGRISILNCDYTNSMFDYFLWYKKYPAEGPTFLISISSIKDKNEDGRFTVFLNKSAKHLSLHIVPSQPGDSAVYFCAASNPFRHYWGTYTDKLIFGKGTRVTVEP.

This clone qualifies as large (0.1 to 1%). CDR3 in DNA: TGTGCCTCTGCTATTAAGCGGAGGCCGGGGGATAGGTGGACCGATAAACTCATCTTT. This gives the protein CASAIKRRPGDRWTDKLIF. J is TRDJ1 and V is TRDV3; 8 bases are a match to TRDD3. The CDR3 runs to 19 residues. Trimming at V came to 4 bases and at J to 2 bases, leaving 24 bases not matched to a gene. Germline loops: CDR1 TVYSNPD, CDR2 GDNSRS (reference sequence).

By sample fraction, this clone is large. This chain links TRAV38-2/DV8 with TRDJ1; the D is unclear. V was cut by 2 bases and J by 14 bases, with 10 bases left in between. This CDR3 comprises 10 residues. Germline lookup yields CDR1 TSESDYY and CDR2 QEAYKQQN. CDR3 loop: CAYRSGFLIF. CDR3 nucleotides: TGTGCTTATAGGAGTGGCTTTCTGATCTTT.

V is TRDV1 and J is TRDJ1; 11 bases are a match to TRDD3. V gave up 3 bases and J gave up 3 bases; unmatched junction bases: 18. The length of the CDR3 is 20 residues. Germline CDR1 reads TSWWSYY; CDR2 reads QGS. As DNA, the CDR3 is TGTGCTCTTGGGGATCCTTTCATAGCGTACTGGGGGATAGGGGCCGATAAACTCATCTTT. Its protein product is CALGDPFIAYWGIGADKLIF.

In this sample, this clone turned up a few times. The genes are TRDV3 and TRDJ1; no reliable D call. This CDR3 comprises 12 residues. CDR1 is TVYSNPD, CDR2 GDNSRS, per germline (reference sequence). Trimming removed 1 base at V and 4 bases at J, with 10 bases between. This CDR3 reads CAFNSEDDKLIF. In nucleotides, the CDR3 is TGTGCCTTTAACTCCGAGGACGATAAACTCATCTTT. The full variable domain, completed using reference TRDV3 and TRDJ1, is CDKVTQSSPDQTVASGSEVVLLCTYDTVYSNPDLFWYRIRPDYSFQFVFYGDNSRSEGADFTQGRFSVKHILTQKAFHLVISPVRTEDSATYYCAFNSEDDKLIFGKGTRVTVEP.

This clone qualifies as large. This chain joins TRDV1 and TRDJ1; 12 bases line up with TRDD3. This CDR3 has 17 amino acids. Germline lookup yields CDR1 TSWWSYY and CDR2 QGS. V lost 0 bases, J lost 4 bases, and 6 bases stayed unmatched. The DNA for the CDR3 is TGTGCTCTTGGGGAACTCCTTCCTGGGGGATACGTCGATAAACTCATCTTT. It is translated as CALGELLPGGYVDKLIF.

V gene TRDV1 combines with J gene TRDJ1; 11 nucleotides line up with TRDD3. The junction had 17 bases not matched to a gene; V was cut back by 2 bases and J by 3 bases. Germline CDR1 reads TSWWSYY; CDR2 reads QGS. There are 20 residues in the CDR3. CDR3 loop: CALGENDPYWGICWADKLIF. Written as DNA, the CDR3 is TGTGCTCTTGGGGAAAACGACCCATACTGGGGGATATGCTGGGCCGATAAACTCATCTTT.

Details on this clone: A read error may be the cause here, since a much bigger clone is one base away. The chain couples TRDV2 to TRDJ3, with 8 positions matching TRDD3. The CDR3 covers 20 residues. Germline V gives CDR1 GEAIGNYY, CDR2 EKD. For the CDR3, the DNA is TGTGCCTATGACAAGGTTGGGGAATGGGGGATCTCCTGGGACACCCGACAGATGTTTTTC. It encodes CAYDKVGEWGISWDTRQMFF.

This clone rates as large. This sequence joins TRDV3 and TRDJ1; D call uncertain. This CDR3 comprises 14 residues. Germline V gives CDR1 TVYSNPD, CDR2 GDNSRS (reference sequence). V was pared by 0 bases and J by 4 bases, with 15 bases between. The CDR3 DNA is TGTGCCTTTAGTCCCCCAGCAACCCTCGATAAACTCATCTTT. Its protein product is CAFSPPATLDKLIF.